One and the same sample provided the 23 T cell receptor beta chains below, sequenced in a study of T cells in localized non-small cell lung cancer. TCRdb's table, derived via immunoSEQ multiplex PCR, lists solely in-frame clones and lacks some. The table shows over 25,000 clones, with 80% occurring only once. This sample comprised peripheral blood, obtained before any cancer treatment. These receptors all come from a male donor at least 60 years old with stage III squamous cell lung carcinoma.

The rearrangement links TRBV6-5 to TRBJ1-1; D is unresolved. CDR1 is MNHEY and CDR2 is SVGAGI in the germline V gene. The CDR3 sequence is 16 residues long. Trimming cost V 1 base and J 1 base, with 13 bases left between them. The CDR3 DNA follows: TGTGCCAGCAGTTACTTTCCGACGGGATCGAACACTGAAGCTTTCTTT. Translating it yields CASSYFPTGSNTEAFF.

The V gene is TRBV18, the J gene TRBJ2-7, with D maybe TRBD2 (5 bases). The CDR3 extends over 15 amino acids. The germline V gene has CDR1 KGHSH and CDR2 LQKENI. The V end was cut by 5 bases, the J end by 0 bases, with 14 bases between. DNA of the CDR3: TGTGCCAGCTCATTAGGGAGCAGCCTCTCCTACGAGCAGTACTTC. Residues: CASSLGSSLSYEQYF.

This chain links TRBV7-3 with TRBJ2-6, with unresolved D. Germline V lookup: CDR1 SGHTA, CDR2 FQGTGA. The V and J ends lost 1 base and 2 bases respectively, with 9 bases between them. The CDR3 is 16 residues long. In DNA form, the CDR3 reads TGTGCCAGCAGCTTAAGCCTGGGCGCTGGGGCCAACGTCCTGACTTTC. Translated: CASSLSLGAGANVLTF. Based on the CDR3 plus reference TRBV7-3 and TRBJ2-6, the full variable domain is GAGVSQTPSNKVTEKGKYVELRCDPISGHTALYWYRQSLGQGPEFLIYFQGTGAADDSGLPNDRFFAVRPEGSVSTLKIQRTERGDSAVYLCASSLSLGAGANVLTFGAGSRLTVL.

The chain links TRBV5-6 to TRBJ2-7, with D possibly being TRBD2 (6 bases). Trimming left V 2 bases short and J 4 bases short, with 16 bases between. Germline lookup yields CDR1 SGHDT and CDR2 YYEEEE. This CDR3 is 15 amino acids long. The CDR3 here is CASSLMEGSHYEQYF. DNA for the CDR3: TGTGCCAGCAGCTTAATGGAGGGTAGCCATTACGAGCAGTACTTC.

The genes are TRBV7-9 and TRBJ2-1; no definite D call. Trimming stripped 2 bases from V and 0 bases from J, with 8 bases between. The CDR3 extends over 15 amino acids. Per the germline V gene, CDR1 is SEHNR and CDR2 is FQNEAQ (reference sequence). The CDR3 sequence is CASSLTASSYNEQFF. CDR3 in DNA: TGTGCCAGCAGCTTAACGGCTAGCTCCTACAATGAGCAGTTCTTC.

This clone is labeled as medium-sized (0.01 to 0.1%). The V gene is TRBV29-1, the J gene TRBJ2-7; D perhaps matches TRBD2 (6 bases). Germline assignment: CDR1 SQVTM and CDR2 ANQGSEA. The CDR3 has 12 amino acids. V was clipped by 6 bases and J by 3 bases, with 12 bases between them. The CDR3 is CSVGGEGYEQYF. In nucleotides, the CDR3 is TGCAGCGTGGGGGGAGAGGGCTACGAGCAGTACTTC.

The chain has TRBV5-1 and TRBJ1-3; maybe TRBD1 (5 bases). Germline CDR1 SGHRS, CDR2 YFSETQ. This CDR3 spans 16 amino acids. Between the trimmed V and J ends, which lost 7 bases and 0 bases, there was a span of 17 bases. Written as DNA, the CDR3 is TGCGCCAGCTCCGGGCAGGGCTCTGCCTCTGGAAACACCATATATTTT. Translating it yields CASSGQGSASGNTIYF.

The genes are TRBV7-9 and TRBJ1-1; TRBD1 agrees at 9 bases. The V gene's germline CDR1 is SEHNR and CDR2 FQNEAQ (reference sequence). The V gene end was trimmed by 5 bases and the J gene end by 4 bases; junction bases not matched to a gene: 8. This CDR3 is 15 amino acids long. CDR3 nucleotide sequence: TGTGCCAGCAGCCCTTCCGGACAGGGGAGCACTGAAGCTTTCTTT. It is translated as CASSPSGQGSTEAFF.

The chain links TRBV9 to TRBJ2-3; 10 bases align to TRBD1. With V trimmed by 7 bases and J by 6 bases, 5 bases remained unmatched. This CDR3 region has 13 residues. Looked up from germline, CDR1 is SGDLS and CDR2 is YYNGEE. The CDR3 DNA is TGTGCCAGCGGCGACAGGGGGCGCGATACGCAGTATTTT. Protein sequence: CASGDRGRDTQYF. The whole variable domain, remainder taken from reference TRBV9 and TRBJ2-3, is DSGVTQTPKHLITATGQRVTLRCSPRSGDLSVYWYQQSLDQGLQFLIQYYNGEERAKGNILERFSAQQFPDLHSELNLSSLELGDSALYFCASGDRGRDTQYFGPGTRLTVL.

The genes are TRBV2 and TRBJ1-2, with D unclear. This CDR3 contains 13 residues. Germline CDR1 SNHLY, CDR2 FYNNEI. The ends were cut back, 7 bases at V and 7 bases at J, with 16 bases in the middle. The CDR3 DNA reads TGTGCCAGCATCCTTGTACCGGCGGCTGGCTACACCTTC. Its translation is CASILVPAAGYTF. Full variable domain (rest looked up from reference TRBV2 and TRBJ1-2): EPEVTQTPSHQVTQMGQEVILRCVPISNHLYFYWYRQILGQKVEFLVSFYNNEISEKSEIFDDQFSVERPDGSNFTLKIRSTKLEDSAMYFCASILVPAAGYTFGSGTRLTVV.

This clone was recorded a few times. V and J are TRBV4-3 and TRBJ1-2, with D unresolved. CDR3 length: 16 residues. V shed 0 bases and J shed 4 bases, with 15 bases lying between them. Germline CDR1 and CDR2: LGHNA and YSLEER. In DNA, the CDR3 is TGCGCCAGCAGCCAAGAGTATGGTAGGAAACCCTATGGCTACACCTTC. Encoded protein: CASSQEYGRKPYGYTF.

This clone was found a few times. J is TRBJ1-4 and V is TRBV2, with a weak D call TRBD1 (6 bases). The CDR3 totals 15 residues. Germline CDR1 and CDR2: SNHLY and FYNNEI. V lost 2 bases to trimming and J lost 2 bases, with 9 bases between them. The DNA for the CDR3 is TGTGCCAGCAGTGAACGGAGGGGGACTAATGAAAAACTGTTTTTT. This codes for CASSERRGTNEKLFF.

This chain links TRBV19 with TRBJ2-7, with TRBD2 identical over 7 bases. Losses at the gene ends were 4 bases for V and 3 bases for J; bases not matched to a gene: 6. The CDR3 totals 14 residues. Germline V gives CDR1 LNHDA, CDR2 SQIVND (reference sequence). CDR3 in DNA: TGTGCCAGTAGTACAGCGGGAACTTACTACGAGCAGTACTTC. As protein: CASSTAGTYYEQYF.

V and J are TRBV28 and TRBJ2-7, with TRBD1 matching 12 bases. The ends lost 5 bases at V and 4 bases at J; junction bases unmatched: 6. Germline V gives CDR1 MDHEN, CDR2 SYDVKM. This CDR3 spans 15 amino acids. For the CDR3, the DNA is TGTGCCAGCAGTCCCCCGGGACAGGGGGCGTACGAGCAGTACTTC. This sequence encodes CASSPPGQGAYEQYF.

V is TRBV27 and J is TRBJ1-2, with 7 positions matching TRBD1. Trimming cost V 3 bases and J 8 bases; bases outside gene matches: 9. This CDR3 is 14 amino acids long. The V gene's germline CDR1 is MNHEY and CDR2 SMNVEV (reference sequence). CDR3 DNA: TGTGCCAGCAGTTTCGGGACAGCGCTAGGAGGCTACACCTTC. Translated, it gives CASSFGTALGGYTF.

The chain is built from TRBV28 and TRBJ2-6; D may be TRBD1 (8 bases). There are 18 residues in the CDR3. Germline values: CDR1 MDHEN, CDR2 SYDVKM. Deletions cut 1 base from V and 0 bases from J, with 13 bases between. The DNA of the CDR3 is TGTGCCAGCAGTTTATACAGGGGGGGTCACTCTGGGGCCAACGTCCTGACTTTC. It translates to CASSLYRGGHSGANVLTF. The complete variable domain, with remaining parts taken from reference TRBV28 and TRBJ2-6, reads DVKVTQSSRYLVKRTGEKVFLECVQDMDHENMFWYRQDPGLGLRLIYFSYDVKMKEKGDIPEGYSVSREKKERFSLILESASTNQTSMYLCASSLYRGGHSGANVLTFGAGSRLTVL.

This chain uses TRBV7-9 with TRBJ1-4, with a tentative D call TRBD1 (5 bases). The CDR3 is 16 amino acids. Trimming removed 4 bases from V and 3 bases from J, with 15 bases in between. Germline V gives CDR1 SEHNR, CDR2 FQNEAQ (reference sequence). As DNA, the CDR3 is TGTGCCAGCAGCTCCACTCGGAGGGGAGCTAATGAAAAACTGTTTTTT. Translation gives CASSSTRRGANEKLFF.

V gene TRBV28 combines with J gene TRBJ1-4; TRBD1 might be the D (6 bases). The CDR3 runs 14 residues. The germline V gene encodes CDR1 MDHEN and CDR2 SYDVKM. Trimming cost V 4 bases and J 0 bases, with 6 bases left between them. For the CDR3, the DNA is TGTGCCAGCAGTTCAGGGGCAACTAATGAAAAACTGTTTTTT. Protein sequence: CASSSGATNEKLFF.

The chain uses TRBV7-8 and TRBJ2-5, with D uncertain. Germline-derived CDR1 and CDR2 are SGHVS and FQNEAQ. V was trimmed by 2 bases and J by 5 bases, leaving 3 bases between them. There are 11 residues in the CDR3. CDR3 DNA: TGTGCCAGCAGCTTAACGGAGACCCAGTACTTC. Protein product: CASSLTETQYF. Together with reference TRBV7-8 and TRBJ2-5, the CDR3 gives the full variable domain: GAGVSQSPRYKVAKRGQDVALRCDPISGHVSLFWYQQALGQGPEFLTYFQNEAQLDKSGLPSDRFFAERPEGSVSTLKIQRTQQEDSAVYLCASSLTETQYFGPGTRLLVL.

This clone was seen just once. The genes are TRBV19 and TRBJ2-1, with D possibly matching TRBD1 (6 bases). Germline-derived CDR1 and CDR2 are LNHDA and SQIVND (reference sequence). This CDR3 has 13 residues. V was clipped by 4 bases and J by 5 bases, with 9 bases between them. CDR3 amino acids: CASSRQVNNEQFF. DNA of the CDR3: TGTGCCAGTAGTAGACAGGTTAACAATGAGCAGTTCTTC. Variable domain in full (rest from reference TRBV19 and TRBJ2-1): DGGITQSPKYLFRKEGQNVTLSCEQNLNHDAMYWYRQDPGQGLRLIYYSQIVNDFQKGDIAEGYSVSREKKESFPLTVTSAQKNPTAFYLCASSRQVNNEQFFGPGTRLTVL.

This chain connects TRBV7-9 to TRBJ2-1, with 8 positions matching TRBD2. Trimming at V came to 5 bases and at J to 7 bases, leaving 10 bases not matched to a gene. The germline CDR1 and CDR2 sequences are SEHNR and FQNEAQ (reference sequence). CDR3 length: 15 residues. The CDR3 DNA reads as TGTGCCAGCAGCAGGGCGATAGCGGGATCGAATGAGCAGTTCTTC. It encodes CASSRAIAGSNEQFF.

The chain uses TRBV11-1 and TRBJ2-3; perhaps TRBD2 as D (6 bases). The V end was cut by 6 bases, the J end by 4 bases, with 17 bases between. The CDR3 loop spans 15 amino acids. Germline values: CDR1 SGHAT, CDR2 FQDESV (reference sequence). DNA for the CDR3: TGTGCCAGCAGAAGACTAGTGGGAGACCCAGATACGCAGTATTTT. Its translation: CASRRLVGDPDTQYF.

As regards this clone: Being one base from a much bigger clone, this may be a read error. The sample carries other DNA sequences with the same CDR3. DNA for the CDR3: TGCAGCGGTCTAGCGGGGTCTTATCAAGAGACCCAGTACTTC. Its protein product is CSGLAGSYQETQYF. This chain uses TRBV29-1 with TRBJ2-5, with 9 nucleotides matching TRBD2. CDR1 and CDR2 from the germline V gene are SQVTM and ANQGSEA. This CDR3 has 14 amino acids. V lost 7 bases, J lost 2 bases, and 8 bases stayed unmatched.